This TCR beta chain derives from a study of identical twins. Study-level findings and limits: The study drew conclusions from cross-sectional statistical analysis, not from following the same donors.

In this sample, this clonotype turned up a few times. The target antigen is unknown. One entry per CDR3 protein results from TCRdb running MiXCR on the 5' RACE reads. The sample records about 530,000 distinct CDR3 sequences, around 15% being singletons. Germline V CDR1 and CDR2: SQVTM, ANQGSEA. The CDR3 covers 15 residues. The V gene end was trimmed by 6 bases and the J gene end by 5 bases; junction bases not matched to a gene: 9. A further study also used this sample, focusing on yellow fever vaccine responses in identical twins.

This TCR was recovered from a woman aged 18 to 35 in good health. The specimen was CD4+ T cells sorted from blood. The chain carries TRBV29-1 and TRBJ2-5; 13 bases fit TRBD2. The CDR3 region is CSVGGTSGNLETQYF. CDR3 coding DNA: TGCAGCGTGGGGGGGACTAGCGGGAATCTGGAGACCCAGTACTTC.